This TCR beta chain was retrieved from a study of T cells in Graves' hyperthyroidism and ophthalmopathy. Study-level points and caveats: Blood samples included most of the expanded thyroid clonotypes exceeding 0.001.

Worth noting for this clonotype: Its target is not known.

TCR beta CDR3 region amplification was performed from RNA transcripts. The HTBI primer set was used in a first-round RT-PCR of the TCR CDR3. TCRdb passed the multiplex PCR reads through MiXCR, listing each CDR3 protein once. The repertoire holds about 710,000 distinct CDR3 sequences, with about 17% as singletons. The V gene's germline CDR1 is SGHRS and CDR2 YFSETQ. The CDR3 sequence is 11 residues long. The trim removed 4 bases at V and 8 bases at J, leaving 2 bases unmatched. For Graves' hyperthyroidism to be stable, ophthalmopathy could not progress within 18 months. Exclusions: uncontrolled infection, other autoimmune disease, pregnancy, lactation.

The V gene is TRBV5-1, the J gene TRBJ1-1; 7 nucleotides line up with TRBD1. The source is a man aged 18 to 30 with Graves' hyperthyroidism. The sequencing input was blood. The CDR3 spells CASSAGGEAFF. The CDR3 DNA reads as TGCGCCAGCAGCGCAGGGGGAGAAGCTTTCTTT.